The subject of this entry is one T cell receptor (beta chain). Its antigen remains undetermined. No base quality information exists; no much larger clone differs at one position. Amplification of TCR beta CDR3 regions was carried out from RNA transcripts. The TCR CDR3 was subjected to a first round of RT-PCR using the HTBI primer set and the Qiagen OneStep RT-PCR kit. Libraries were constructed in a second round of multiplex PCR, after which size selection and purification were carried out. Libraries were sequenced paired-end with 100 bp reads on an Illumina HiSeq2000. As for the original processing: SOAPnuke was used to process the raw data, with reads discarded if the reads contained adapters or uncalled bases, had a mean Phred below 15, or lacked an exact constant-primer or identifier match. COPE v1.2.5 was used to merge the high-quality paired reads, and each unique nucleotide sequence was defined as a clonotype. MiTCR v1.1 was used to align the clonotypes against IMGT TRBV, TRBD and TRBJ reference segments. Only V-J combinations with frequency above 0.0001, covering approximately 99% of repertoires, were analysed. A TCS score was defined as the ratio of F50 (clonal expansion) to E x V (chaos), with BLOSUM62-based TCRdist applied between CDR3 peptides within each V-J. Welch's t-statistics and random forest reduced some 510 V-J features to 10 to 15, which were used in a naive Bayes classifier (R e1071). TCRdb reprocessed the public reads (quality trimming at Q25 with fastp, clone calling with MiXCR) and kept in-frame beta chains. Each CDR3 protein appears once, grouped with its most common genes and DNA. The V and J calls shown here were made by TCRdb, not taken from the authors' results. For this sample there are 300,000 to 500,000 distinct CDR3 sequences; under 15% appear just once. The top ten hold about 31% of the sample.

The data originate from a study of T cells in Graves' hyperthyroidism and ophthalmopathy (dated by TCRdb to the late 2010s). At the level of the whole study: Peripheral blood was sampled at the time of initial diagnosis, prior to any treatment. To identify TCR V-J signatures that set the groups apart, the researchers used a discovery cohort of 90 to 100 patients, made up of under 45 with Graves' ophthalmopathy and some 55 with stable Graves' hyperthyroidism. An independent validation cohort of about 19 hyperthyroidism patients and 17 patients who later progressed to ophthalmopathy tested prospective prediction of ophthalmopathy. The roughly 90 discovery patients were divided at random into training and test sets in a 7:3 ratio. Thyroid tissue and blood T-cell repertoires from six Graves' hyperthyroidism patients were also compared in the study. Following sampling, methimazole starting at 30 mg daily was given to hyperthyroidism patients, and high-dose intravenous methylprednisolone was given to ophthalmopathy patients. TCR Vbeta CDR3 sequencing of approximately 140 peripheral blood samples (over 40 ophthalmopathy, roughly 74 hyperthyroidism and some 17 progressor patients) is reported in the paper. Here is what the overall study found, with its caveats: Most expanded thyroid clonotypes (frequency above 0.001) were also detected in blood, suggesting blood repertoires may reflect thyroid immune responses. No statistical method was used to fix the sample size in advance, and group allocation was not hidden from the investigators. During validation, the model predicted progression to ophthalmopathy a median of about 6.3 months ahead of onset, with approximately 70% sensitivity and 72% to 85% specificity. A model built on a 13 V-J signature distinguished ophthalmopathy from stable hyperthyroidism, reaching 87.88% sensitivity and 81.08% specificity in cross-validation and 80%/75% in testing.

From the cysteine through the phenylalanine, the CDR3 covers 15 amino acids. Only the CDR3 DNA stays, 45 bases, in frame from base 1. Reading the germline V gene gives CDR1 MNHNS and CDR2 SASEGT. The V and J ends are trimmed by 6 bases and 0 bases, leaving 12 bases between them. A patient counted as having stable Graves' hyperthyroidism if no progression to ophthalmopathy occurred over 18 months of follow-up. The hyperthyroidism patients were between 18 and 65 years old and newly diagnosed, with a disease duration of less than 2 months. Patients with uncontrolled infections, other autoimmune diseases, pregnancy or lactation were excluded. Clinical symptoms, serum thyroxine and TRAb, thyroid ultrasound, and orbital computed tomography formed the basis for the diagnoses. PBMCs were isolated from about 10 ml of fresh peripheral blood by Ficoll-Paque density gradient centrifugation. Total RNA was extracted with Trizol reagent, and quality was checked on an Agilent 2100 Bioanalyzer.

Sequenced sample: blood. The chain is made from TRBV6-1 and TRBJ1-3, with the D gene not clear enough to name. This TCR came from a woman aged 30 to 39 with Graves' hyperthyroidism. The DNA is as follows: TGTGCCAGCAGCGAGGGCCCCAACTCTGGAAACACCATATATTTT. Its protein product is CASSEGPNSGNTIYF.